This TCR beta chain was captured by sequencing in a study of T-cell memory formation after mild COVID-19 (dated by TCRdb to the early 2020s). In the study overall: Most TCR sequence clusters were specific to one of the two donors. T-cell clones expanding and contracting after mild COVID-19 in a couple of donors were tracked by longitudinal TCRalpha and TCRbeta repertoire sequencing. Two young, previously healthy adult volunteers, one female and one male, were included in the cohort.

PBMCs were isolated by Ficoll-Paque density gradient centrifugation. On the study overall, not on this receptor specifically: The detection of some responding clones in pre-infection memory suggests that pre-existing cross-reactive memory T cells joined the SARS-CoV-2 response. Only two mild cases were covered by the study, and larger cohorts that include severe cases with pre-infection samples were considered necessary. Clones that contracted from day 15 to 85 showed balanced CD4/CD8 phenotypes, whereas a second wave of clones that expanded from day 15 to 37 leaned towards CD4+. Contracting CD4+ clones turned up mainly in the CM and EM memory subsets, whereas EMRA was where CD8+ clones were enriched. Whether the second-wave clones peaking on day 37 were SARS-CoV-2 specific was not confirmed.

This clonotype was recorded at least ten times. Its recognized antigen is unknown. One base away there is no much larger clone; base qualities are not given. Sequencing took place on an Illumina NovaSeq 6000. TCRalpha and TCRbeta cDNA libraries were built by 5'RACE with constant-segment primers, adding sample barcodes and unique molecular identifiers. RNA was extracted from every sample with Trizol reagent. The libraries were amplified in two PCR steps, and the second step added a second sample barcode and Illumina TruSeq adapters. Sequencing of the libraries was done on an Illumina NovaSeq, producing 2 x 150 bp paired-end reads. The published analysis was carried out like this. With migec v1.2.7, reads were demultiplexed and then collapsed into UMI-guided consensus sequences. Using mixcr v2.1.11, the UMI consensuses were aligned to TRA and TRB V and J templates and assembled into clonotypes. A clonotype was counted as expanded or contracted only if both edgeR and NoisET called the change significant, with noise models trained on biological replicates. edgeR calls used a false discovery rate-adjusted p below 0.01 and a log2 fold-change threshold of 1. As an exploratory analysis of dynamics, max-normalized trajectories of the 1000 most abundant clonotypes were examined by PCA with hierarchical clustering. Each responding clone was given a CD4 or CD8 phenotype based on the CD4+ and CD8+ repertoires, which had been sequenced separately. TCRdb itself trimmed the public reads at Q25 with fastp, ran MiXCR and retained productive beta chains. Rows matching on CDR3 protein sequence are summarized as one entry with the most common DNA and genes. The V and J calls follow TCRdb's processing rather than the paper's. This sample has tens of thousands of distinct CDR3 sequences in its table, and over 13% of those were observed once. The ten largest clonotypes hold under 45% of the sample.

From cysteine to phenylalanine, the CDR3 is 15 amino acids long. Kept here is only the CDR3 DNA, which spans 45 bases and is read in frame from base 1. From V the trimming removes 10 bases and from J it removes 3 bases, while the gene matches leave 11 bases of the junction unaccounted for. CDR1 MDHEN and CDR2 SYDVKM were looked up in the germline V gene. This receptor was obtained from a man younger than 30 who had mild COVID-19 (a few samples of this study predate the infection). The sample titles of this study are shuffled in the database, so cell type and time point are left out; the donor was told from shared clones. The chain couples TRBV28 to TRBJ2-2; 7 bases in the middle match TRBD1. What was sequenced was PBMCs or a T cell subset sorted from them (not recorded which). The CDR3 protein sequence reads: CATLPGDRDTGELFF. The bases read TGTGCCACCCTTCCCGGTGACAGGGACACCGGGGAGCTGTTTTTT.